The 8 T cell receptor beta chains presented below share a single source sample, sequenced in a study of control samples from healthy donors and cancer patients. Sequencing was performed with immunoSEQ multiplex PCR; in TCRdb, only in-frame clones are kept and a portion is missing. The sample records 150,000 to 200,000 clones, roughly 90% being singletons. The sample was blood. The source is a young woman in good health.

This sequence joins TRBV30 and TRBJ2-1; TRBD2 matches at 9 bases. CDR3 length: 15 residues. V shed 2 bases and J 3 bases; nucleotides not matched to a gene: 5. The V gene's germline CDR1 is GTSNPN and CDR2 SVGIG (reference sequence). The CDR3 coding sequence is TGTGCCTGGAGTTCTAGCGGGATTCGCTACAATGAGCAGTTCTTC. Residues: CAWSSSGIRYNEQFF. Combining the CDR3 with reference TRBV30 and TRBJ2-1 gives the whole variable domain SQTIHQWPATLVQPVGSPLSLECTVEGTSNPNLYWYRQAAGRGLQLLFYSVGIGQISSEVPQNLSASRPQDRQFILSSKKLLLSDSGFYLCAWSSSGIRYNEQFFGPGTRLTVL.

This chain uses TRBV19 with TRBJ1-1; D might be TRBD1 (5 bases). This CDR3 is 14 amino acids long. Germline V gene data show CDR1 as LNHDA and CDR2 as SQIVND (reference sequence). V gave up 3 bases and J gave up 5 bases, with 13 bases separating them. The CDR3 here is CASSIRGPGTEAFF. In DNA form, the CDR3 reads TGTGCCAGTAGTATCCGGGGCCCAGGGACTGAAGCTTTCTTT.

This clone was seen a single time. CDR3 residues: CASSTGGDADTQYF. The CDR3 region has the DNA TGTGCCAGCAGTACAGGGGGCGATGCCGATACGCAGTATTTT. This chain joins TRBV6-4 and TRBJ2-3, with 9 bases fitting TRBD1. CDR3 size: 14 residues. The J segment lost 6 bases and the V segment lost 5 bases, leaving 6 bases of the junction unmatched. Germline CDR1 and CDR2: MRHNA and SNTAGT.

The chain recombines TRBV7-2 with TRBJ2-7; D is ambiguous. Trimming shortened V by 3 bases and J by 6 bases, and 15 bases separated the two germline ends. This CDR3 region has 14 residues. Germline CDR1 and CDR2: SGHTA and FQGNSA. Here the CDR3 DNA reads TGTGCCAGCAGCTTGTCCCGCCCCCAAGGCGAGCAGTACTTC. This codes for CASSLSRPQGEQYF. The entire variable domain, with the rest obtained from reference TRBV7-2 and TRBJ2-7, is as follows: GAGVSQSPSNKVTEKGKDVELRCDPISGHTALYWYRQSLGQGLEFLIYFQGNSAPDKSGLPSDRFSAERTGGSVSTLTIQRTQQEDSAVYLCASSLSRPQGEQYFGPGTRLTVT.

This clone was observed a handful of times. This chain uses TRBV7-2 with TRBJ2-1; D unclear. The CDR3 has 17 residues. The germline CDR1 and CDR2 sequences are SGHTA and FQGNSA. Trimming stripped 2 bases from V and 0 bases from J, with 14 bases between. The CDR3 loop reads CASSLSPFEFSYNEQFF. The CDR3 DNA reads TGTGCCAGCAGCTTATCTCCGTTTGAGTTCTCCTACAATGAGCAGTTCTTC.

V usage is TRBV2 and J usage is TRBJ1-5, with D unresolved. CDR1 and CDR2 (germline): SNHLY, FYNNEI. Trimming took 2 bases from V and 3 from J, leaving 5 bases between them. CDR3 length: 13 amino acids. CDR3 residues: CASSETPNQPQHF. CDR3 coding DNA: TGTGCCAGCAGTGAAACACCCAATCAGCCCCAGCATTTT.

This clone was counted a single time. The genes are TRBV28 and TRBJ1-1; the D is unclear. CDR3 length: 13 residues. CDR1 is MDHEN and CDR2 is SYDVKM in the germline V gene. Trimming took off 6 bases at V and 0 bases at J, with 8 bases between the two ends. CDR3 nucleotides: TGTGCCAGCAGACGAACGTTGAACACTGAAGCTTTCTTT. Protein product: CASRRTLNTEAFF.

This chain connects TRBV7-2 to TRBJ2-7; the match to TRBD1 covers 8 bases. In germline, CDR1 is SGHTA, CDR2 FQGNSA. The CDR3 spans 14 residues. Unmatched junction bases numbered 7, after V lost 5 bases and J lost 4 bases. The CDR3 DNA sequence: TGTGCCAGCAGCCCGGACAGGGATCTTTACGAGCAGTACTTC. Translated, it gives CASSPDRDLYEQYF.